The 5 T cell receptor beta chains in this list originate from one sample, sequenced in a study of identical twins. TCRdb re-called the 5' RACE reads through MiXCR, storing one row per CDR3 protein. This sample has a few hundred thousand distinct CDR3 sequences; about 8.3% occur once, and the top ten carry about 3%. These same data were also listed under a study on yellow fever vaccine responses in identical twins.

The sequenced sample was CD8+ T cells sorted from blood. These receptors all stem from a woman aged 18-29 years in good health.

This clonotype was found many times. The CDR3 nucleotides are TGTGCCAGCAGTTTCGGTCTAGCGGGAGGGGATACGCAGTATTTT. Residues: CASSFGLAGGDTQYF. The chain employs TRBV12-3 or TRBV12-4 and TRBJ2-3; 12 positions agree with TRBD2. The length of the CDR3 is 15 residues. V lost 3 bases, J lost 6 bases, and 4 bases stayed unmatched.

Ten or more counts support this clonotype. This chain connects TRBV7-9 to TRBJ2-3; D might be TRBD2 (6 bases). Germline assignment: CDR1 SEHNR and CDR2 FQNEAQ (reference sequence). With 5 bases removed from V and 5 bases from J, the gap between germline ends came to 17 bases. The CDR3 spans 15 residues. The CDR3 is CASSPAEGAGDTQYF. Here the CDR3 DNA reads TGTGCCAGCAGCCCCGCGGAGGGAGCGGGAGATACGCAGTATTTT.

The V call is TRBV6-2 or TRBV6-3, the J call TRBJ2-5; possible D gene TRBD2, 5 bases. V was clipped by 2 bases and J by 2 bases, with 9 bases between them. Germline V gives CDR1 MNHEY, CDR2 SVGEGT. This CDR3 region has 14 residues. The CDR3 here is CASSYPGDQETQYF. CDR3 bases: TGTGCCAGCAGTTACCCCGGGGATCAAGAGACCCAGTACTTC.

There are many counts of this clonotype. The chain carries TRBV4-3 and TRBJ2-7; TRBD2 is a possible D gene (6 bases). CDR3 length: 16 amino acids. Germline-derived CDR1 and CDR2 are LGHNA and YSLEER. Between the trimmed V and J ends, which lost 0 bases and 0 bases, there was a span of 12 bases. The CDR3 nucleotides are TGCGCCAGCAGCCAAGATCGGGGGTCCGGCTCCTACGAGCAGTACTTC. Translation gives CASSQDRGSGSYEQYF.

This chain's CDR3 is CASSLEVTSGQETQYF. CDR3 bases: TGTGCCAGCAGCTTAGAGGTGACTAGCGGCCAAGAGACCCAGTACTTC. The rearrangement joins TRBV7-2 to TRBJ2-5; 9 bases fit TRBD2. After removal of 1 base from V and 1 base from J, the junction contained 4 bases not matched to a gene. Germline lookup yields CDR1 SGHTA and CDR2 FQGNSA. The CDR3 totals 16 residues.